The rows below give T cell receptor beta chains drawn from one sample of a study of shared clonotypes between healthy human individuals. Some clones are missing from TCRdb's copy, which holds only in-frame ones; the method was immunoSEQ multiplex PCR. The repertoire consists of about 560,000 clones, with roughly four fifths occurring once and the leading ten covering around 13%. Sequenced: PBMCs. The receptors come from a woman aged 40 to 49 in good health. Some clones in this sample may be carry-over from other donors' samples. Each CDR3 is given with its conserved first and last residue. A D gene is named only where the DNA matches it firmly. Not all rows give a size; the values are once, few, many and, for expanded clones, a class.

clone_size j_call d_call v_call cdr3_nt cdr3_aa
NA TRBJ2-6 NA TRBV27 TGCGCCAGCAGTTTAATTCCAGGGGCTGGGGCCAACGTCCTGACTTTC CASSLIPGAGANVLTF
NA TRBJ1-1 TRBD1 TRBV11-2 TGTGCCAGCAGGAATACAGGGGCACCTGAAGCTTTCTTT CASRNTGAPEAFF
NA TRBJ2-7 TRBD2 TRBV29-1 TGCAGCGTCGAGACTAGCGGGGTTACCTACGAGCAGTACTTC CSVETSGVTYEQYF
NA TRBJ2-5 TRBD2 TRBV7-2 TGTGCCAGCAGCTCCCAGACTAGCGGGAATGGAGAGACCCAGTACTTC CASSSQTSGNGETQYF
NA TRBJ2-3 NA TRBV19 TGTGCCAGTAGTACCAGGCGAGACACAGATACGCAGTATTTT CASSTRRDTDTQYF
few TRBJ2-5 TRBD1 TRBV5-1 TGCGCCAGCAGCTCCTCGGACAGGACCTCGGAGACCCAGTACTTC CASSSSDRTSETQYF
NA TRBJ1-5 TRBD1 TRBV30 TGTGCCTGGGGCCCGGGACAGGGGCCCCAGCATTTT CAWGPGQGPQHF
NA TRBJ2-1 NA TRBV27 TGTGCCAGCAGGACGACTCGTGAGCAGTTCTTC CASRTTREQFF
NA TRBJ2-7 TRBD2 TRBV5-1 TGCGCCAGCAGCTTGGTTCTAGCGGACCCCCTCGAGCAGTACTTC CASSLVLADPLEQYF
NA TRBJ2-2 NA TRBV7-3 TGTGCCAGCAGCTTAGATGGCGGGACCGGGGAGCTGTTTTTT CASSLDGGTGELFF
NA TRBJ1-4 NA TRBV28 TGTGCCAGCAGTTTGGGGGGGGGAGGAAAACTGTTTTTT CASSLGGGGKLFF
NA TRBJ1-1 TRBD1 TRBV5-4 TGTGCCAGCAGCTCAACAGGGGTGAGAGCTTTCTTT CASSSTGVRAFF
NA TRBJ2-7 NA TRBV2 TGTGCCAGCTCCCCAAGGGTATACGAGCAGTACTTC CASSPRVYEQYF
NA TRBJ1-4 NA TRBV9 TGTGCCAGCAGCACCTGGGATAATGAAAAACTGTTTTTT CASSTWDNEKLFF
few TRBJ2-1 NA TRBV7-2 TGTGCCAGCCTCAAGAGCTCCTACAATGAGCAGTTCTTC CASLKSSYNEQFF
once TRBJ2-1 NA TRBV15 TGTGCCACCAGATCGGGGACGTCGCGCTCCTACAATGAGCAGTTCTTC CATRSGTSRSYNEQFF
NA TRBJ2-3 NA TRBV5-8 TGTGCCAGCAGCTTTGCGGATACGCAGTATTTT CASSFADTQYF
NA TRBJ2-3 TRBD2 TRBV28 TGTGCCAGCAGGTTTAGGGGACTAGCGGGAGGCGAGGCAGATACGCAGTATTTT CASRFRGLAGGEADTQYF
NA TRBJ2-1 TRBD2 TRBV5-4 TGTGCCAGCAAAGTAGCGGGGAGCTCCTACAATGAGCAGTTCTTC CASKVAGSSYNEQFF
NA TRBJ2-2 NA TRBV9 TGTGCCAGCAGCGGGACCTCGAACACCGGGGAGCTGTTTTTT CASSGTSNTGELFF
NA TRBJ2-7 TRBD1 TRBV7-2 TGTGCCAGCAGCTTAGGGGGGGACAGGGGGTCGCAGCAGTACTTC CASSLGGDRGSQQYF
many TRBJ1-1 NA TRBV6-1 TGTGCCAGCATCAAGGAGACATTCACTGAAGCTTTCTTT CASIKETFTEAFF
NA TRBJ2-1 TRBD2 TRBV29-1 TGCAGCGTTGAAAGAAGCGGGAGGCCTGATGAGCAGTTCTTC CSVERSGRPDEQFF